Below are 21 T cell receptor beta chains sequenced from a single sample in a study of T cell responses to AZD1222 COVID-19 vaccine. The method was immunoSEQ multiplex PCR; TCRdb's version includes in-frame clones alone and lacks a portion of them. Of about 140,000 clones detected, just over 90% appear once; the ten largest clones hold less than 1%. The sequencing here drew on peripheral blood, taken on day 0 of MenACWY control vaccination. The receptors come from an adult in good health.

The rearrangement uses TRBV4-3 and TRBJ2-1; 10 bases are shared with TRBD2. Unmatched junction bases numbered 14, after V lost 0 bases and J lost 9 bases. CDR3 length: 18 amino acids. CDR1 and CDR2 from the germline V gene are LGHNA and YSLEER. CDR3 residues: CASSQDPSSGGGWSEQFF. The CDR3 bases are TGCGCCAGCAGCCAAGATCCCTCTAGCGGGGGCGGTTGGAGTGAGCAGTTCTTC.

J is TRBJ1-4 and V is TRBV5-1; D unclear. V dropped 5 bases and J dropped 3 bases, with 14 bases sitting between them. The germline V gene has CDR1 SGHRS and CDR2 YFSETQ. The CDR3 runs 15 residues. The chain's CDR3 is CASRDGGASNEKLFF. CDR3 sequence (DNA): TGCGCCAGCAGGGATGGAGGTGCGTCTAATGAAAAACTGTTTTTT.

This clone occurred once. The CDR3 nucleotides read TGTGCCAGCTCGACAGGGGGACAGCCCCAGCATTTT. Amino acid sequence: CASSTGGQPQHF. The chain joins TRBV27 to TRBJ1-5; TRBD1 agrees at 9 bases. The V segment lost 8 bases and the J segment 7 bases; nucleotides outside the gene matches: 3. The germline CDR1 and CDR2 sequences are MNHEY and SMNVEV (reference sequence). This CDR3 is built from 12 residues.

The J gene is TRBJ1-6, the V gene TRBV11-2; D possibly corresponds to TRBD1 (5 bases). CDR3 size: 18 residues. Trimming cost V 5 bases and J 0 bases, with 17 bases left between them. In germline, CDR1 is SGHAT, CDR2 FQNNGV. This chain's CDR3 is CASSPGTAGSSYNSPLHF. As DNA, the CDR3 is TGTGCCAGCAGCCCAGGGACGGCGGGAAGCTCCTATAATTCACCCCTCCACTTT.

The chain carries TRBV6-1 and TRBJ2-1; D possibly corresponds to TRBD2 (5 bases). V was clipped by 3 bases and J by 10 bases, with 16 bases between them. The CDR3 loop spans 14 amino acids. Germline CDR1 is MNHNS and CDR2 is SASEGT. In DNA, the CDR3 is TGTGCCAGCAGTGACAACCTAGCAGAAAGGGAGCAGTTCTTC. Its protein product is CASSDNLAEREQFF.

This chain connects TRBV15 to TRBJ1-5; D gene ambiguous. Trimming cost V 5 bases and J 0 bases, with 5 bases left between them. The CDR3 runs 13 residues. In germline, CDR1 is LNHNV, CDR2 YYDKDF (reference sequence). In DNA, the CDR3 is TGTGCCACCAGCCTCTATAGCAATCAGCCCCAGCATTTT. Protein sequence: CATSLYSNQPQHF.

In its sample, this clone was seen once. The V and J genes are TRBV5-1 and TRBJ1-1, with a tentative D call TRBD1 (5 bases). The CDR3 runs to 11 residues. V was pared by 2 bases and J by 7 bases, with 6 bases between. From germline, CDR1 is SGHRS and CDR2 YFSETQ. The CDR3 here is CASSFGGEAFF. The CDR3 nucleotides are TGCGCCAGCAGCTTCGGGGGTGAAGCTTTCTTT.

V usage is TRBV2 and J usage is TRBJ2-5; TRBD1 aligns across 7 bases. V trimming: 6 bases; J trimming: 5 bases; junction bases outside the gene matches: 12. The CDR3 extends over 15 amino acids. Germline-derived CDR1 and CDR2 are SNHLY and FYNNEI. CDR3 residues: CASSPREGAVETQYF. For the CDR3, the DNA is TGTGCCAGCAGCCCCCGCGAGGGGGCTGTTGAGACCCAGTACTTC.

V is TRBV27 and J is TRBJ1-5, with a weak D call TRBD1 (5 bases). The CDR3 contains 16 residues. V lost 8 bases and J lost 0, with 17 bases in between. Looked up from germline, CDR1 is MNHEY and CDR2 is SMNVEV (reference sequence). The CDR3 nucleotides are TGTGCCAGCCGTCCGGGGAGGGGAAATAGCAATCAGCCCCAGCATTTT. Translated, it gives CASRPGRGNSNQPQHF.

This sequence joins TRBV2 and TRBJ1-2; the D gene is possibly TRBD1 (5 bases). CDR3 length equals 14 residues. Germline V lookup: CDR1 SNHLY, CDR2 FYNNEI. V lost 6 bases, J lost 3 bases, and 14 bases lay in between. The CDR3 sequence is CASRPGGEDYGYTF. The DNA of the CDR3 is TGTGCCAGCAGACCCGGGGGGGAGGACTATGGCTACACCTTC.

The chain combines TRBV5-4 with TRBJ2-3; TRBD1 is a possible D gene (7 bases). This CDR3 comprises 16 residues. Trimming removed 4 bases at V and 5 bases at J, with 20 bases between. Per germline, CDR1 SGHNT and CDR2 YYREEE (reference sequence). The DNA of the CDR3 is TGTGCCAGCAGCCAAGGACTGTCAGGGGGAGGAGATACGCAGTATTTT. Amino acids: CASSQGLSGGGDTQYF.

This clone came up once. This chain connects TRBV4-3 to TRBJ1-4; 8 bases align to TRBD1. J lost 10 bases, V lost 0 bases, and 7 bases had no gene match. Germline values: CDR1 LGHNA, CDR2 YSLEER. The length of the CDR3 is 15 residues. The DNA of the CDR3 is TGCGCCAGCAGCCAAGATGTTCAGGGGGCTGGAAAACTGTTTTTT. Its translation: CASSQDVQGAGKLFF.

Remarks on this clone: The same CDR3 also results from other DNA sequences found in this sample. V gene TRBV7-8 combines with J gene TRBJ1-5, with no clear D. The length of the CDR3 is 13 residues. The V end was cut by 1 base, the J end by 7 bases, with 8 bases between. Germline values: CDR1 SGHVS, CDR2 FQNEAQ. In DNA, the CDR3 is TGTGCCAGCAGCTTAGTGGGAGACCAGCCCCAGCATTTT. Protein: CASSLVGDQPQHF.

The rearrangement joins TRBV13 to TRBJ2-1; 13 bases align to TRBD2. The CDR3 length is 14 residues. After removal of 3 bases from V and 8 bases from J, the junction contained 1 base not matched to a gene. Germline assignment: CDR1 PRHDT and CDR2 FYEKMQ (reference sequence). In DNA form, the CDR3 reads TGTGCCAGCAGCTTGACTAGCGGGAGGTATGAGCAGTTCTTC. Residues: CASSLTSGRYEQFF.

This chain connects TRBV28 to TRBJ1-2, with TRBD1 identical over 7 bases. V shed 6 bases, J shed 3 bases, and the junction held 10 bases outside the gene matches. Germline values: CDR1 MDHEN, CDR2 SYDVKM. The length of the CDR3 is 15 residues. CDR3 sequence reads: CASRTSPQGYYGYTF. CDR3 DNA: TGTGCCAGCAGGACCTCGCCACAGGGGTACTATGGCTACACCTTC.

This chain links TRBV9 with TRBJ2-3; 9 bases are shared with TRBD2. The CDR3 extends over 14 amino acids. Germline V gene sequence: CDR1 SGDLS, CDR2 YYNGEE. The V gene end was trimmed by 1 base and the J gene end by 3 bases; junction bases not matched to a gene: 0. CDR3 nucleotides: TGTGCCAGCAGCGTAAGCGGGAGGACAGATACGCAGTATTTT. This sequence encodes CASSVSGRTDTQYF. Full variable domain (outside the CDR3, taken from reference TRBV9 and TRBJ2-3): DSGVTQTPKHLITATGQRVTLRCSPRSGDLSVYWYQQSLDQGLQFLIQYYNGEERAKGNILERFSAQQFPDLHSELNLSSLELGDSALYFCASSVSGRTDTQYFGPGTRLTVL.

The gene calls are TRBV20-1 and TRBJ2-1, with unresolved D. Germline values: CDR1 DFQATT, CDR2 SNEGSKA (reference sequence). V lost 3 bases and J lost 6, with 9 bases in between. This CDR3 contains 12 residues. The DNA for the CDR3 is TGCAGTGCTAGTCCCGGATTCAATGAGCAGTTCTTC. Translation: CSASPGFNEQFF.

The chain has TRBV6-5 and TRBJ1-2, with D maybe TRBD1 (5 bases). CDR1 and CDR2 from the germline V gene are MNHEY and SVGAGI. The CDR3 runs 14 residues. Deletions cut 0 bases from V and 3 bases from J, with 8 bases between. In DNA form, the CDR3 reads TGTGCCAGCAGTTACTCCGGGGGTGACTATGGCTACACCTTC. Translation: CASSYSGGDYGYTF.

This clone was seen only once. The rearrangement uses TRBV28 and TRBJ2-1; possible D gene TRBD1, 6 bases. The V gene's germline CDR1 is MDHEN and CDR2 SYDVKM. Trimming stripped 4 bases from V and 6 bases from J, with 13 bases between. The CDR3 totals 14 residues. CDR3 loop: CASSSPTGSNEQFF. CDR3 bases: TGTGCCAGCAGTTCTCCGACAGGAAGCAATGAGCAGTTCTTC.

CDR3 nucleotide sequence: TGCGCCAGCAGTGAGTCGTTAGCGGGAGGGCGGGAGACCCAGTACTTC. Translating gives CASSESLAGGRETQYF. The chain carries TRBV10-1 and TRBJ2-5; TRBD2 agrees at 11 bases. The CDR3 loop spans 16 amino acids. V lost 0 bases, J lost 5 bases, and 5 bases stayed unmatched. CDR1 is WNHNN and CDR2 is SYGVQD in the germline V gene (reference sequence).

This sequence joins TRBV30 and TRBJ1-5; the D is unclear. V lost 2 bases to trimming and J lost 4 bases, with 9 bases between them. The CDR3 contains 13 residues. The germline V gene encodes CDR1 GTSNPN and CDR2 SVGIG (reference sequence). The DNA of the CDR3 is TGTGCCTGGAGTTTCCAGCGAAATCAGCCCCAGCATTTT. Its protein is CAWSFQRNQPQHF.